Only one count was recorded for the clone carrying this T cell receptor beta chain. V was cut by 4 bases and J by 5 bases, with 8 bases left in between. Germline V gene lookup returns CDR1 MNHNS and CDR2 SASEGT. The CDR3 runs 12 residues. Original methodology: Estimation of nucleated cell counts relied on the amplification of reference gene primers. The repertoire was sequenced with immunoSEQ multiplex PCR; TCRdb's copy has only in-frame clones and lacks some. V and J calls and clone size follow that table, whereas D and trimming were derived from the DNA. This sample has about 310,000 clones, with about 89% found just once. The entry originates in a study of blood T cell repertoires in COVID-19. The wider study: COVID-19 samples from acute and convalescent phases originated in the United States, Italy and Spain. Sources were T cells, B-cell-depleted T cells, or PBMCs; the material itself was cDNA or gDNA.

The sample consisted of peripheral blood. The origin of this receptor is a woman aged 45-59 years who had recovered from COVID-19. V gene TRBV6-1 combines with J gene TRBJ1-2, with unresolved D. In nucleotides, the CDR3 is TGTGCCAGCAGTGGAGCCGTTTATGGCTACACCTTC. Its protein product is CASSGAVYGYTF.